This TCR beta chain comes out of a study of blood T cell repertoires in COVID-19. The overall study: Samples taken during acute and convalescent COVID-19 were collected in the United States, Italy and Spain.

V lost 3 bases to trimming and J lost 2 bases; unmatched junction nucleotides: 3. CDR1 and CDR2 (germline): SGHVS, FQNEAQ. The CDR3 extends over 16 amino acids. This study enrolled people aged 18 to 89 from around 25 US geographic areas. Cohort allocation depended upon clinical history that participants reported. Using immunoSEQ multiplex PCR, the repertoire was profiled, and TCRdb retains in-frame clones only, with some absent. The table shows under 150,000 clones, with just under 85% occurring only once. Sequences were obtained from PBMCs or T cells enriched from blood (not recorded which). The sequence was obtained from a middle-aged woman who had recovered from COVID-19. This chain uses TRBV7-8 with TRBJ2-1, with 11 bases aligning to TRBD1. CDR3 sequence reads: CASSFRTGGAYNEQFF. CDR3 DNA: TGTGCCAGCAGCTTCCGGACAGGGGGCGCCTACAATGAGCAGTTCTTC. Complete variable domain (other parts from reference TRBV7-8 and TRBJ2-1): GAGVSQSPRYKVAKRGQDVALRCDPISGHVSLFWYQQALGQGPEFLTYFQNEAQLDKSGLPSDRFFAERPEGSVSTLKIQRTQQEDSAVYLCASSFRTGGAYNEQFFGPGTRLTVL.